This T cell receptor (beta chain) came from a study of prognosis after radiotherapy for stage I lung cancer. Study-wide background: Distant metastases were recorded in a handful of patients after radiotherapy, at a median of about 7 months, and no significant progression was recorded in around 16.

The CDR3 extends over 15 amino acids. CDR1 and CDR2 (germline): MDHEN, SYDVKM. In the case of this clonotype: One junction end disagrees with the germline gene, perhaps due to a read error.

By two-round multiplex PCR, the TCR beta CDR3 was amplified from genomic DNA. TRBV and TRBJ genes each had their own specific primers in first-round PCR. TCRdb ran MiXCR on the multiplex PCR reads and lists one entry per CDR3 protein. The table records over 25,000 distinct CDR3 sequences, around 46% of them present only once. This receptor was taken from a donor aged 50 or older with non-small cell lung cancer. The sample in question was PBMCs, obtained before or after stereotactic body radiation therapy (not recorded which). The chain uses TRBV28 and TRBJ2-6; tentatively, D is TRBD1 (5 bases). The CDR3 spells CASRGTFPGANVLTF. CDR3 bases: TGTGCCAGCAGGGGTACGTTCCCTGGGGCCAACGTGCTGACTTTC.